Each of the 28 T cell receptor beta chains below was sequenced from the same sample in a study of CD8+ T cells in alopecia areata. The study sorted pooled cutaneous lymph node cells by CD4, CD8alpha, NKG2D, NKG2ACE and other markers. In each case, RNA was isolated and then reverse transcribed into cDNA as the sequencing template. Libraries were prepared by immunoSEQ multiplex PCR; TCRdb keeps only in-frame clonotypes and omits some of them. Listed for the sample are 290,000 or so clones, none seen a single time. The sample comprised CD4+ T cells sorted from a lymph node. The receptors were gathered from a C3H/HeJ mouse with alopecia areata. The MHC haplotype of the strain is H2-k.

In regard to this clone: These gene names are mouse names. The observed sequence ends 4 residues before the CDR3 terminus, with the missing tail filled in from the germline J gene. The rearrangement joins TRBV19 to TRBJ2-5; 7 nucleotides line up with TRBD1. Losses at the gene ends were 5 bases for V and 0 bases for J; bases not matched to a gene: 3. The V gene's germline CDR1 is FNHDT and CDR2 SITEND (reference sequence). This CDR3 is built from 14 residues. The CDR3 here is CASRTGINQDTQYF. The CDR3 bases that were read are TGTGCCAGCAGGACAGGGATTAACCAAGAC.

On this clone itself: Gene labels here are mouse ones. The CDR3 end lies 4 residues beyond the end of the read and is filled in from the germline J gene. The same CDR3 arises from other DNA sequences in this sample as well. The chain recombines TRBV5 with TRBJ2-2; D may be TRBD1 (5 bases). CDR1 LGHNA and CDR2 YNLKQL come from the germline V gene (reference sequence). CDR3 size: 14 residues. V was trimmed by 2 bases and J by 3 bases, leaving 7 bases between them. CDR3 sequence reads: CASSQQGDTGQLYF. CDR3 bases read: TGTGCCAGCAGCCAACAGGGAGACACCGGG.

A few counts support this clone. The gene symbols are mouse symbols. The read comes to an end 4 residues before the CDR3 does, leaving the germline J gene to fill in the end. The chain is built from TRBV13-3 and TRBJ2-5, with TRBD2 identical over 7 bases. The germline gives CDR1 NNHDY, CDR2 SYVADS. With V trimmed by 0 bases and J by 0 bases, 4 bases remained unmatched. The CDR3 spans 16 residues. The CDR3 protein is CASSDADWANQDTQYF. Incomplete CDR3 DNA: TGTGCCAGCAGTGATGCTGACTGGGCTAACCAAGAC.

Notes on this clone: Genes here carry mouse names. The CDR3 end falls 4 residues outside the read, so it is completed with the germline J gene. The rearrangement links TRBV13-1 to TRBJ2-5; 7 nucleotides agree with TRBD2. Germline-derived CDR1 and CDR2 are NSHNY and SYGAGN. This CDR3 is 13 amino acids long. The sequenced part of the CDR3 DNA is TGTGCCAGCAGTCCCGACTGGGCGGAC. This translates into CASSPDWAD. The complete CDR3 sequence is CASSPDWADTQYF.

This clone appeared a few times. The listed genes are named as in mouse. The read terminates 4 residues ahead of where the CDR3 ends, so the germline J gene completes it. The rearrangement links TRBV31 to TRBJ1-2; 10 positions match TRBD1. V lost 5 bases, J lost 3 bases, and 3 bases stayed unmatched. From germline, CDR1 is GKSSPN and CDR2 SITVG. The CDR3 sequence is 13 residues long. CDR3 DNA, as far as it was read: TGTGCCTGGGCCGGGACAGGGGACTCC. It encodes CAWAGTGDS. The CDR3 in full is CAWAGTGDSDYTF.

Only a few counts were recorded for this clone. Gene names denote mouse genes. The CDR3 end lies 4 residues beyond the end of the read and is filled in from the germline J gene. This sequence joins TRBV13-1 and TRBJ2-3; 11 nucleotides agree with TRBD2. V shed 5 bases and J 3 bases; nucleotides not matched to a gene: 2. Germline CDR1 and CDR2: NSHNY and SYGAGN. The CDR3 is 14 amino acids. CDR3 DNA (partial): TGTGCCAGCAGAGGACTGGGGGGAGCAGAA. As protein: CASRGLGGAE. The full CDR3 protein reads CASRGLGGAETLYF.

Points on this clone: Genes here carry mouse names. The CDR3 end is not reached by the read, which stops 4 residues before it; the germline J gene fills it in. The same CDR3 is also encoded by other DNA sequences in this sample. The chain couples TRBV31 to TRBJ2-7, with TRBD2 matching over 12 bases. CDR1 and CDR2 from the germline V gene are GKSSPN and SITVG. This CDR3 region has 14 residues. CDR3 sequence reads: CAWSRGTGGYEQYF. CDR3 DNA (partial): TGTGCCTGGAGTCGGGGGACTGGGGGGTAT.

This clone was counted many times. Gene names are mouse gene names. The CDR3 end lies 4 residues beyond the end of the read and is filled in from the germline J gene. This specimen includes other DNA sequences encoding the same CDR3. The chain employs TRBV13-3 and TRBJ2-2, with 8 nucleotides matching TRBD1. V was pared by 5 bases and J by 3 bases, with 0 bases of the junction left unmatched. Looked up from germline, CDR1 is NNHDY and CDR2 is SYVADS. The CDR3 is 13 residues long. This CDR3 reads CASRTGDTGQLYF. CDR3 bases read: TGTGCCAGCAGGACAGGGGACACCGGG. Supplemented by reference TRBV13-3 and TRBJ2-2, the full variable domain reads EAAVTQSPRSKVAVTGGKVTLSCHQTNNHDYMYWYRQDTGHGLRLIHYSYVADSTEKGDIPDGYKASRPSQENFSLILELASLSQTAVYFCASRTGDTGQLYFGEGSKLTVL.

This clone was observed a few times. Gene names and germline refer to mouse. With the read ending 4 residues before the CDR3 end, the germline J gene is used to fill in that end. Additional DNA sequences in this sample encode the identical CDR3. The chain has TRBV13-2 and TRBJ2-1, with 9 bases identical to TRBD1. The CDR3 consists of 15 residues. Trimming took 1 base from V and 5 from J; bases not matched to a gene: 4. Germline CDR1 NNHNN, CDR2 SYGAGS (reference sequence). Incomplete CDR3 DNA: TGTGCCAGCGGTGATCTCACAGGGGGCGATGCT. The encoded protein is CASGDLTGGDA. The whole CDR3 region reads CASGDLTGGDAEQFF.

Only a few counts were recorded for this clone. Gene names follow the mouse nomenclature. Read data end 4 residues before the CDR3 end; the end is taken from the germline J gene. The J gene is TRBJ2-5, the V gene TRBV19; 11 positions agree with TRBD2. Germline CDR1 reads FNHDT; CDR2 reads SITEND (reference sequence). The CDR3 length is 14 residues. With V trimmed by 7 bases and J by 2 bases, 3 bases remained unmatched. The sequenced part of the CDR3 DNA is TGTGCCAGCGGCGACTGGGGGGGCCAAGAC. The encoded protein is CASGDWGGQD. The full CDR3 protein is CASGDWGGQDTQYF.

This clone was detected only a few times. The gene symbols are mouse symbols. Read data end 4 residues before the CDR3 end; the end is taken from the germline J gene. At the DNA level, this CDR3 is encoded by other sequences in the same sample as well. The chain uses TRBV13-2 and TRBJ1-1, with D possibly matching TRBD1 (6 bases). CDR1 and CDR2 (germline): NNHNN, SYGAGS (reference sequence). CDR3 length: 15 amino acids. V was trimmed by 0 bases and J by 1 base, leaving 10 bases between them. CDR3: CASGDAGTKNTEVFF. The sequenced part of the CDR3 DNA is TGTGCCAGCGGTGATGCCGGGACAAAAAACACA.

Points on this clone: Mouse gene names apply. The CDR3 end falls 4 residues outside the read, so it is completed with the germline J gene. This sample includes further DNA sequences coding for the same CDR3. This chain uses TRBV1 with TRBJ2-1, with 8 bases identical to TRBD1. The CDR3 is 16 residues long. Germline assignment: CDR1 NSQYPW and CDR2 LRSPGD (reference sequence). V lost 0 bases, J lost 1 base, and 2 bases stayed unmatched. CDR3 DNA (partial): TGCACCTGCAGTGCAGAAAGGACAGGGAACTATGCT. Protein: CTCSAERTGNYA. The full CDR3 protein reads CTCSAERTGNYAEQFF.

Concerning this clone itself: Gene names and germline match the mouse. The CDR3 end is not reached by the read, which stops 4 residues before it; the germline J gene fills it in. The identical CDR3 is also encoded by other nucleotide sequences in the sample. This sequence joins TRBV31 and TRBJ1-2; 7 nucleotides agree with TRBD1. The CDR3 covers 13 residues. Germline CDR1 GKSSPN, CDR2 SITVG. Trimming cost V 3 bases and J 0 bases; bases outside gene matches: 1. The sequenced CDR3 bases are TGTGCCTGGAGAGACAGGGCAAACTCC. Encoded protein: CAWRDRANS. The whole CDR3 is CAWRDRANSDYTF.

This clone was seen more than once but under ten times. Gene names denote mouse genes. With the read ending 4 residues before the CDR3 end, the germline J gene is used to fill in that end. The gene calls are TRBV13-3 and TRBJ2-1; TRBD2 aligns across 11 bases. Germline V CDR1 and CDR2: NNHDY, SYVADS. The CDR3 length is 15 residues. Germline trimming cut 2 bases from V and 5 bases from J; bases unmatched to any gene: 3. The CDR3 bases that were read are TGTGCCAGCAGTGAAAACTGGGGGGGCGATGCT. It specifies CASSENWGGDA. In full, the CDR3 is CASSENWGGDAEQFF.

This clone was counted only a few times. Germline and genes: mouse. Coverage ceases 4 residues before the CDR3 finishes, and the germline J gene fills in the end. J is TRBJ2-5 and V is TRBV3; the match to TRBD1 covers 8 bases. J was trimmed by 2 bases and V by 3 bases; bases with no gene match: 7. Germline CDR1 reads SNHLY; CDR2 reads FYNGKV (reference sequence). The CDR3 is made up of 16 amino acids. The covered CDR3 bases are TGTGCCAGCAGCTTCGCGCAGGGGGCGGGCCAAGAC. This sequence encodes CASSFAQGAGQD. The full CDR3 reads CASSFAQGAGQDTQYF.

In its sample, this clone was seen many times. The genes are named according to mouse. The read terminates 4 residues ahead of where the CDR3 ends, so the germline J gene completes it. The chain carries TRBV1 and TRBJ2-5; TRBD2 aligns across 8 bases. The V segment lost 0 bases and the J segment 1 base; nucleotides outside the gene matches: 0. This CDR3 spans 15 amino acids. Germline V gives CDR1 NSQYPW, CDR2 LRSPGD (reference sequence). The covered CDR3 bases are TGCACCTGCAGTGCAGATGGGGGGGACCAAGAC. This encodes CTCSADGGDQD. The full CDR3 sequence reads CTCSADGGDQDTQYF.

This clone was recorded a few times. Gene names are the mouse ones. Read sequence stops 3 residues before the CDR3 end, and the germline J gene provides the missing end. The chain links TRBV19 to TRBJ1-6; TRBD1 matches at 9 bases. TRBJ1-6 is an ORF, and what it does is uncertain. This CDR3 comprises 16 residues. The germline V gene encodes CDR1 FNHDT and CDR2 SITEND (reference sequence). Germline trimming cut 4 bases from V and 5 bases from J; bases unmatched to any gene: 7. The CDR3 loop reads CASSPDRGGNNSPLYF. The CDR3 DNA, read in part, is TGTGCCAGCAGTCCCGACAGGGGGGGAAATAATTCGCCC.

This clone was recorded a few times. Genes and germline come from the mouse. The read ends 4 residues early relative to the CDR3; the germline J gene fills the gap. Other DNA sequences in the sample encode the same CDR3. This chain connects TRBV5 to TRBJ2-1, with 7 bases that match TRBD2. This CDR3 is built from 15 residues. CDR1 is LGHNA, CDR2 YNLKQL, per germline (reference sequence). The V and J ends lost 3 bases and 0 bases, in that order; junction bases with no gene match: 2. CDR3 DNA (partial): TGTGCCAGCAGCCAGGCTGGGGGTAACTATGCT. Translating gives CASSQAGGNYA. In full, the CDR3 reads CASSQAGGNYAEQFF.

On this clone: Genes and germline are mouse. The sequence runs out 4 residues before the end of the CDR3; the remainder is reconstructed from the germline J gene. The genes are TRBV14 and TRBJ2-5; D might be TRBD1 (5 bases). The CDR3 is made up of 13 amino acids. Germline V gene lookup returns CDR1 SGHDT and CDR2 FRDEAV. The CDR3: CASSFSTEDTQYF. CDR3 bases read: TGTGCCAGCAGTTTCTCGACAGAAGAC.

On this clone: The listed genes are named as in mouse. The same CDR3 can be traced to other DNA sequences in this sample. The CDR3 here is CASSITGSYAEQFF. The CDR3 DNA, read in part, is TGTGCCAGCAGTATAACTGGGTCCTATGCT. The genes are TRBV19 and TRBJ2-1; tentative D call: TRBD2 (6 bases). The CDR3 goes on 4 residues after the read ends, and that part is filled in from the germline J gene. Germline CDR1 and CDR2: FNHDT and SITEND (reference sequence). V gave up 1 base and J gave up 3 bases, with 8 bases separating them. CDR3 size: 14 residues.

In this sample, this clone turned up a few times. Genes here carry mouse names. Other DNA sequences in the same sample also yield this CDR3. The CDR3 bases that were read are TGTGCCAGCAGTATGTGGGGAAACTCC. Amino acids: CASSMWGNS. The complete CDR3 sequence is CASSMWGNSDYTF. V usage is TRBV19 and J usage is TRBJ1-2; no firm D call. The CDR3 goes on 4 residues after the read ends, and that part is filled in from the germline J gene. The CDR3 spans 13 residues. CDR1 is FNHDT, CDR2 SITEND, per germline (reference sequence). Between the trimmed V and J ends, which lost 2 bases and 1 base, there was a span of 6 bases.

This clone appeared a few times. The genes and germline here are from mouse. The CDR3 end lies 4 residues beyond the end of the read and is filled in from the germline J gene. The rearrangement joins TRBV3 to TRBJ2-5, with TRBD2 matching 12 bases. The germline V gene encodes CDR1 SNHLY and CDR2 FYNGKV (reference sequence). The CDR3 contains 16 residues. The CDR3 is CASSSPDWGGADTQYF. CDR3 bases read: TGTGCCAGCAGCTCCCCCGACTGGGGGGGCGCCGAC.

This clone was picked up a small number of times. The gene names given are mouse names. With the read ending 3 residues before the CDR3 end, the germline J gene is used to fill in that end. The V call is TRBV13-1, the J call TRBJ1-6; D unresolved. TRBJ1-6 is an ORF, and what it does is uncertain. There are 15 residues in the CDR3. With 0 bases removed from V and 3 bases from J, the gap between germline ends came to 7 bases. Germline V CDR1 and CDR2: NSHNY, SYGAGN. This CDR3 reads CASSDAQDYNSPLYF. The CDR3 DNA, read in part, is TGTGCCAGCAGTGATGCCCAGGACTATAATTCGCCC.

Details on this clone: Gene names denote mouse genes. Sequencing ends 4 residues short of the CDR3 end; the germline J gene provides the rest. Other DNA sequences of this sample code for an identical CDR3. The V call is TRBV13-1, the J call TRBJ2-1; D uncertain. Germline V gene sequence: CDR1 NSHNY, CDR2 SYGAGN. V was clipped by 2 bases and J by 1 base, with 4 bases between them. The CDR3 length is 13 residues. This CDR3 reads CASSDRNYAEQFF. Incomplete CDR3 DNA: TGTGCCAGCAGTGACAGGAACTATGCT.

Turning to this clone: All gene names here are mouse names. The CDR3 extends 4 residues past the end of the read, so its final part is completed from the germline J gene. V and J are TRBV13-3 and TRBJ2-1, with D maybe TRBD1 (5 bases). The CDR3 consists of 14 residues. Germline V gene data show CDR1 as NNHDY and CDR2 as SYVADS. CDR3 protein: CASKERQGEAEQFF. The sequenced CDR3 bases are TGTGCCAGCAAGGAGAGGCAGGGAGAGGCT.

This clone was seen only a few times. Genes and germline come from the mouse. Additional DNA sequences in this sample encode the identical CDR3. CDR3 in amino acids: CASSQGANTEVFF. CDR3 DNA (partial): TGTGCCAGCAGCCAAGGGGCAAACACA. The rearrangement links TRBV5 to TRBJ1-1; no clear D. Coverage ceases 4 residues before the CDR3 finishes, and the germline J gene fills in the end. The CDR3 has 13 residues. V lost 1 base to trimming and J lost 0 bases, with 3 bases between them. The germline V gene encodes CDR1 LGHNA and CDR2 YNLKQL (reference sequence).

In this sample, this clone turned up a few times. Mouse names are used for the genes. The CDR3 extends 4 residues past the end of the read, so its final part is completed from the germline J gene. The V gene is TRBV5, the J gene TRBJ2-1; 10 bases line up with TRBD1. V lost 1 base to trimming and J lost 5 bases; unmatched junction nucleotides: 5. The CDR3 consists of 16 residues. CDR1 LGHNA and CDR2 YNLKQL come from the germline V gene (reference sequence). CDR3 bases read: TGTGCCAGCAGCCAAGCGGGACAGGGGCTGGATGCT. Amino acids: CASSQAGQGLDA. The CDR3, in full, reads CASSQAGQGLDAEQFF.

This clone showed up many times. Here the gene names and germline are mouse. The read ends 4 residues before the CDR3 terminus; that terminus is restored from the germline J gene. The chain links TRBV3 to TRBJ2-2; TRBD2 agrees at 14 bases. J lost 4 bases, V lost 2 bases, and 6 bases had no gene match. The CDR3 loop spans 18 amino acids. Per germline, CDR1 SNHLY and CDR2 FYNGKV (reference sequence). CDR3 amino acids: CASSLRDWGGYGTGQLYF. The sequenced part of the CDR3 DNA is TGTGCCAGCAGCTTAAGGGACTGGGGGGGCTACGGCACCGGG. Variable domain in full (rest from reference TRBV3 and TRBJ2-2): GPKVLQIPSHQIIDMGQMVTLNCDPVSNHLYFYWYKQILGQQMEFLVNFYNGKVMEKSKLFKDQFSVERPDGSYFTLKIQPTALEDSAVYFCASSLRDWGGYGTGQLYFGEGSKLTVL.